This entry is about one T cell receptor beta chain. Its antigen is not yet known. No base qualities exist here, and no much larger clone lies one base off it. Reading from cysteine to phenylalanine, the CDR3 counts 14 amino acids. Of the read, only the CDR3 DNA is kept; its 42 bases are in frame from base 1. As encoded in the germline V gene, CDR1 is SGDLS while CDR2 is YYNGEE. Clipping removes 4 bases from V and 4 bases from J, with 3 as the unmatched junction base count. The sample is drawn from a study of blood T cell repertoires in COVID-19 (dated by TCRdb to the early 2020s). Background for the entire study: Samples from collaborators originated in the United States, Italy and Spain and spanned both the acute and convalescent phases of COVID-19. A freely available public database, intended as a resource for researchers studying the immune response to SARS-CoV-2, is where the repertoires were released. Deeply sampled blood TCRbeta repertoires from subjects exposed to, actively infected with, or recovered from COVID-19 were included in the dataset. Samples came from the ongoing ImmuneRACE study (first 160 participants) plus 1,254 subjects from 6 global collaborators. HLA class I and class II types, where available, came from metadata supplied by the sample provider rather than from assay-based typing. Sample metadata almost always included a de-identified subject ID, COVID-19 status, age in years and sex. The prospective study material was composed of cDNA or gDNA derived from T cells, B-cell-depleted T cells, or PBMCs.

What the research found in general, with its limitations: Clinical and demographic metadata were provided uncurated, with the amount varying by source and participant.

The immunoSEQ Assay, a bias-controlled multiplex PCR, was used to amplify TCRbeta CDR3 regions from genomic DNA. From the authors' description of their analysis: The number of nucleated cells in each sample was estimated from the amplification of reference gene primers within the assay. To quantify the absolute abundance of each unique TCRbeta CDR3 rearrangement, sequence reads were collapsed and filtered. For each sample, productive Simpson clonality was calculated as the square root of Simpson's diversity index over productive rearrangements. This is the immuneACCESS table as TCRdb keeps it, with only in-frame sequences that have V and J called. A part of the clones is gone; compared with another copy, unresolved V genes explain less than half, and the rest is unexplained. V, J and clone size are taken as reported in that table, and D and trimming were inferred from the DNA itself. This sample is represented by roughly 97,000 clones; 87% of them were singletons. The ten most abundant clones make up 15% to 20% of the sample.

Each collaborating institution followed its own protocols to collect whole blood in K2EDTA tubes. For TCRbeta analysis, collaborators shipped samples as frozen whole blood, isolated PBMCs, or DNA extracted from either of those sample types. This receptor was taken from a human donor in a cohort sampled during active COVID-19. The specimen sequenced was peripheral blood. Recombination joined TRBV9 with TRBJ1-3; the central 9 bases match TRBD1. The CDR3 region: CASSRDRAGNTIYF. The nucleotides read TGTGCCAGCAGCCGGGACAGGGCAGGAAACACCATATATTTT.